A single T cell receptor beta chain is shown here with its context. Antigen unknown. This record belongs to a study of blood T cells in healthy people across ages. Study-level results: With unsorted PBMCs, a conclusive comparison of naive versus antigen-experienced cells was not possible.

A second PCR of 7 to 11 cycles used a sample-barcoded 5' primer and a J-beta primer mix. Via MiXCR, TCRdb re-called the 5' RACE reads, giving one row per CDR3 protein. The sample has 1.5 million to 2 million distinct CDR3 sequences, around 36% seen once. The TCR sequence derives from a woman aged 25 to 39 in good health. Input material: blood.

The CDR3 DNA sequence: TGTGCCAGCAGTTTAGCAACTAGCGGGAGGAGCGAGCAGTACTTC. Protein: CASSLATSGRSEQYF. The V gene is TRBV27, the J gene TRBJ2-7; TRBD2 matches at 12 bases. The CDR3 runs to 15 residues. Germline V gives CDR1 MNHEY, CDR2 SMNVEV (reference sequence). With V trimmed by 2 bases and J by 6 bases, 5 bases remained unmatched.